A selection of T cell receptor beta chains follows, all from one sample in a study of blood T cells in healthy people across ages. One entry per CDR3 protein results from TCRdb running MiXCR on the 5' RACE reads. The sample consists of 1,800,000 or so distinct CDR3 sequences, about two fifths of them appearing once. The sequenced sample was blood. The receptors originated from a human donor in good health. CDR3s include the opening cysteine and the closing phenylalanine or tryptophan. A D gene is named only where the DNA matches it firmly. Some rows mark clone size as missing; the rest say once, few, many or name a class of expanded clone.

J gene: TRBJ1-2
D gene: -
V gene: TRBV7-2
clone size: -
CDR3 protein: CASSQSGRANYGYTF

J gene: TRBJ1-1
D gene: TRBD1
V gene: TRBV7-2
clone size: few
CDR3 protein: CASSLQGDGTEAFF

J gene: TRBJ2-1
D gene: TRBD1
V gene: TRBV5-1
clone size: -
CDR3 protein: CARDRVWNGQFF

J gene: TRBJ2-3
D gene: -
V gene: TRBV20-1
clone size: -
CDR3 protein: CRAARISDTQYF

J gene: TRBJ2-1
D gene: -
V gene: TRBV12-3/TRBV12-4
clone size: few
CDR3 protein: CASSLAGLSGWGHEQFF

J gene: TRBJ1-1
D gene: -
V gene: TRBV29-1
clone size: few
CDR3 protein: CSVGLLGSEAFF

J gene: TRBJ2-7
D gene: TRBD1
V gene: TRBV18
clone size: few
CDR3 protein: CASSQEGGQYF

J gene: TRBJ2-5
D gene: -
V gene: TRBV7-2
clone size: -
CDR3 protein: CASSPRTGSLKETQYF

J gene: TRBJ2-4
D gene: -
V gene: TRBV7-9
clone size: many
CDR3 protein: CASSLSGNIQYF

J gene: TRBJ2-1
D gene: -
V gene: TRBV28
clone size: -
CDR3 protein: CAHAGDFSYNEQFF

J gene: TRBJ1-1
D gene: -
V gene: TRBV20-1
clone size: -
CDR3 protein: CSARDSKDREAFF

J gene: TRBJ2-1
D gene: -
V gene: TRBV7-2
clone size: -
CDR3 protein: CASSLDGGGAFNEQFF

J gene: TRBJ2-1
D gene: TRBD1
V gene: TRBV3-1
clone size: few
CDR3 protein: CASSHGTGGKYNEQFF

J gene: TRBJ1-2
D gene: -
V gene: TRBV4-2
clone size: -
CDR3 protein: CVSSQEAVGYTF

J gene: TRBJ1-2
D gene: -
V gene: TRBV20-1
clone size: -
CDR3 protein: CSADQANYGYTF

J gene: TRBJ2-2
D gene: -
V gene: TRBV6-1
clone size: -
CDR3 protein: CASRGQQVLGGELFF

J gene: TRBJ2-1
D gene: -
V gene: TRBV4-1
clone size: -
CDR3 protein: CASSRTVVVRVFNEQFF

J gene: TRBJ2-6
D gene: TRBD1
V gene: TRBV12-3/TRBV12-4
clone size: many
CDR3 protein: CASKRGQGATGANVLTF

J gene: TRBJ2-1
D gene: -
V gene: TRBV10-3
clone size: -
CDR3 protein: CAISESPQVYNEQFF

J gene: TRBJ2-5
D gene: -
V gene: TRBV11-2
clone size: -
CDR3 protein: CASSKADWTGGETQYF

J gene: TRBJ1-5
D gene: -
V gene: TRBV28
clone size: -
CDR3 protein: CASSPPSQPQHF

J gene: TRBJ2-5
D gene: TRBD2
V gene: TRBV29-1
clone size: few
CDR3 protein: CSVDGSSGGAEGTQYF

J gene: TRBJ2-1
D gene: -
V gene: TRBV20-1
clone size: once
CDR3 protein: CSARIGLARNEQFF

J gene: TRBJ1-1
D gene: -
V gene: TRBV15
clone size: few
CDR3 protein: CATSRERGKPEAFF

J gene: TRBJ1-6
D gene: -
V gene: TRBV12-3/TRBV12-4
clone size: -
CDR3 protein: CASMAQGGDSPLHF

J gene: TRBJ1-2
D gene: -
V gene: TRBV15
clone size: -
CDR3 protein: CATSRDLGQSGTGYTF

J gene: TRBJ1-1
D gene: -
V gene: TRBV7-8
clone size: few
CDR3 protein: CASSQTLDKNTEAFF

J gene: TRBJ1-4
D gene: -
V gene: TRBV7-2
clone size: -
CDR3 protein: CASSSLWDSRQQPGNEKLFF

J gene: TRBJ2-5
D gene: TRBD2
V gene: TRBV3-1
clone size: many
CDR3 protein: CASSQDLAGRTQYF

J gene: TRBJ1-1
D gene: -
V gene: TRBV12-3/TRBV12-4
clone size: few
CDR3 protein: CASSPTFSNTEAFF

J gene: TRBJ1-2
D gene: TRBD1
V gene: TRBV20-1
clone size: -
CDR3 protein: CSARVMVRDRGANYGYTF

J gene: TRBJ2-5
D gene: -
V gene: TRBV9
clone size: -
CDR3 protein: CASSGHPIWSGNDPETQYF

J gene: TRBJ2-1
D gene: TRBD1
V gene: TRBV5-1
clone size: -
CDR3 protein: CASSSDRKNEQFF

J gene: TRBJ2-1
D gene: TRBD1
V gene: TRBV20-1
clone size: -
CDR3 protein: CSATFTGVDDEQFF

J gene: TRBJ1-4
D gene: TRBD1
V gene: TRBV12-3/TRBV12-4
clone size: once
CDR3 protein: CASSTRRGHQGKLFF

J gene: TRBJ2-5
D gene: TRBD1
V gene: TRBV12-3/TRBV12-4
clone size: -
CDR3 protein: CASSLGDRAIETQYF

J gene: TRBJ2-7
D gene: -
V gene: TRBV7-2
clone size: -
CDR3 protein: CASSLSSAGGTYEQYF

J gene: TRBJ2-5
D gene: -
V gene: TRBV6-2/TRBV6-3
clone size: few
CDR3 protein: CASSRRQDRETQYF

J gene: TRBJ1-1
D gene: -
V gene: TRBV12-3/TRBV12-4
clone size: few
CDR3 protein: CASEEYQGTEAFF

J gene: TRBJ1-1
D gene: -
V gene: TRBV5-1
clone size: few
CDR3 protein: CASSLGRPVTEAFF

J gene: TRBJ2-3
D gene: -
V gene: TRBV9
clone size: -
CDR3 protein: CASSRRGDSFDTQYF

J gene: TRBJ2-5
D gene: -
V gene: TRBV20-1
clone size: -
CDR3 protein: CSARDPVPETQYF

J gene: TRBJ2-1
D gene: TRBD2
V gene: TRBV6-5
clone size: -
CDR3 protein: CASSYSIGPSGGSDEQFF

J gene: TRBJ2-1
D gene: TRBD2
V gene: TRBV5-1
clone size: few
CDR3 protein: CASSFGTSGEGFF

J gene: TRBJ2-7
D gene: -
V gene: TRBV15
clone size: -
CDR3 protein: CATSSRYGVYEQYF

J gene: TRBJ1-4
D gene: -
V gene: TRBV29-1
clone size: -
CDR3 protein: CSAARTGENEKLFF

J gene: TRBJ2-6
D gene: -
V gene: TRBV29-1
clone size: few
CDR3 protein: CSVEEVGAGANVLTF

J gene: TRBJ2-1
D gene: -
V gene: TRBV10-3
clone size: many
CDR3 protein: CAISEEIWGANDNEQFF

J gene: TRBJ2-1
D gene: TRBD1
V gene: TRBV20-1
clone size: -
CDR3 protein: CSARDPGTGGRYEQFF

J gene: TRBJ2-3
D gene: TRBD2
V gene: TRBV7-2
clone size: -
CDR3 protein: CASSRRWAGADTQYF

J gene: TRBJ2-1
D gene: TRBD2
V gene: TRBV7-6
clone size: -
CDR3 protein: CASTLRGTSSYNEQFF

J gene: TRBJ1-5
D gene: -
V gene: TRBV12-5
clone size: few
CDR3 protein: CASGFFLGHDSNQPQHF

J gene: TRBJ2-1
D gene: TRBD2
V gene: TRBV4-1
clone size: -
CDR3 protein: CASSPLMGGKDNEQFF

J gene: TRBJ2-3
D gene: TRBD1
V gene: TRBV5-1
clone size: many
CDR3 protein: CASSPQGADSTDTQYF

J gene: TRBJ2-5
D gene: -
V gene: TRBV12-3/TRBV12-4
clone size: -
CDR3 protein: CASRPGRNQETQYF

J gene: TRBJ1-2
D gene: -
V gene: TRBV10-3
clone size: few
CDR3 protein: CATQDSIYGYTF

J gene: -
D gene: TRBD1
V gene: TRBV12-3/TRBV12-4
clone size: -
CDR3 protein: CVSMGLPGQGAGETQYF